Sequencing of this T cell receptor (beta chain) was carried out in a study of cytomegalovirus exposure and HLA in healthy donors. The study ran its PCR with 60 Vbeta and 13 Jbeta primers. Profiled with immunoSEQ multiplex PCR; TCRdb holds only in-frame clones, not every one. The sample contains under 200,000 clones, more than 70% of which appear only once. The CDR3 has 14 residues. With V trimmed by 6 bases and J by 2 bases, 5 bases remained unmatched. Germline CDR1 reads MDHEN; CDR2 reads SYDVKM. Regarding the study as a whole: In a later analysis, HLA-associated beta chains showed higher expansion and lower generation probabilities than comparable chains. Later analysis identified a missense DCLRE1C variant that was linked to TCR beta V- and J-gene trimming. Cytomegalovirus-associated TCR beta chains were listed, numbering some 180.

This clone was counted a single time. The target antigen is unknown. The receptor comes from a boy aged 5-17 years in good health and CMV-seronegative. The chain joins TRBV28 to TRBJ2-7; TRBD1 agrees at 9 bases. The specimen sequenced was PBMCs. CDR3 in amino acids: CASRGQGLTYEQYF. The CDR3 nucleotides read TGTGCCAGCAGGGGACAGGGCCTTACCTACGAGCAGTACTTC.